This T cell receptor (beta chain) derives from a study of blood T cell repertoires in COVID-19 (dated by TCRdb to 2020 to 2021). Regarding the study in general: Samples from collaborators originated in the United States, Italy and Spain and spanned both the acute and convalescent phases of COVID-19. The material from the prospective study consisted of cDNA or gDNA derived from T cells, B-cell-depleted T cells, or PBMCs. Deeply sampled blood TCRbeta repertoires from subjects exposed to, actively infected with, or recovered from COVID-19 were included in the dataset. The repertoires were released in a freely available public database intended as a resource for research on the immune response to SARS-CoV-2. The samples were drawn from two sources: the first 160 participants of the ongoing ImmuneRACE study, and 1,254 subjects contributed by 6 global collaborators. Sample metadata almost always included a de-identified subject ID, COVID-19 status, age in years and sex. Where HLA class I and class II types were available, the types were taken from metadata supplied by the sample provider, not from assay-based typing. The investigation overall reported the following: How much clinical and demographic metadata was included differed by source and by participant, and the metadata was provided uncurated.

Measured from the cysteine to the phenylalanine, the CDR3 is 14 residues long. Only the CDR3 region is kept as DNA, spanning 42 bases read in frame from base 1. Taken from the germline V gene, the CDR1 and CDR2 loops are MNHEY and SVGAGI. V is pared back by 4 bases and J by 2 bases, with 11 bases lying between the germline termini. Enrolling through a virtual design, the prospective study's participants ranged in age from roughly 18 to 89 years and lived across 24 United States geographic areas. To assign participants to cohorts, the prospective study relied on clinical history that participants themselves reported in a screening survey and a study questionnaire. ImmuneRACE Cohort 3 recovered participants were defined by two consecutive negative NP/OP PCR tests, healthcare professional clearance, or symptom resolution. Mobile phlebotomists in the prospective study collected whole blood, serum and a nasopharyngeal or oropharyngeal swab from every participant. Participants in the prospective study had the option to provide additional blood draws and questionnaires over an approximately 2-month period. Before DNA extraction, blood samples from the prospective study were shipped at room temperature or frozen.

TCRbeta CDR3 regions were amplified from genomic DNA using the immunoSEQ Assay, a bias-controlled multiplex PCR. Turning to the authors' computational methods: Within the assay, amplification of reference gene primers was used to estimate how many nucleated cells each sample contained. To quantify the absolute abundance of each unique TCRbeta CDR3 rearrangement, sequence reads were collapsed and filtered. For each sample, productive Simpson clonality was calculated by taking the square root of Simpson's diversity index across productive rearrangements. As stored in TCRdb, this immuneACCESS dataset retains in-frame rearrangements with V and J assigned. A fraction of the clones does not appear; measured against another copy, unresolved V genes explain less than half of the discrepancy, and the remainder lacks a known reason. The V and J calls and clone size were taken over from that table, and D and trimming were inferred from the DNA. Here the sample has over 200,000 clones; roughly 85% occur a single time. Under 14% of the sample rests with the top ten.

Comment on this clone: Its antigen remains unidentified. No base quality values were provided; no much bigger clone lies one nucleotide off.

The rearranged chain carries TRBV6-5 and TRBJ1-1; no D gene call is confident. The TCR sequence derives from a man younger than 40 who had recovered from COVID-19. Sequencing used PBMCs or T cells enriched from blood (not recorded which). The CDR3 region has the sequence CASSWTRGNTEAFF. The nucleotides are TGTGCCAGCAGTTGGACTAGAGGTAACACTGAAGCTTTCTTT.